One and the same sample provided the 4 T cell receptor beta chains below, sequenced in a study of response to subunit inactivated influenza vaccine. TCRdb re-called the RT-PCR reads with MiXCR, one entry per CDR3 protein. Here the sample spans about 520,000 distinct CDR3 sequences, approximately 7.3% being singletons. Material: PBMCs from blood, obtained approximately 25 months after vaccination. Source of these receptors: a man aged 50 to 69 who received an inactivated influenza vaccine.

This rearrangement joins TRBV20-1 to TRBJ2-4; D is uncertain. The CDR3 is 17 residues long. The germline gives CDR1 DFQATT, CDR2 SNEGSKA (reference sequence). The germline V and J ends were trimmed by 1 base and 0 bases, with 16 bases remaining between them. CDR3 coding DNA: TGCAGTGCTAGAGTTTGGACCTCACATATAGCCAAAAACATTCAGTACTTC. Translated, it gives CSARVWTSHIAKNIQYF.

This clonotype was found many times. The chain carries TRBV5-1 and TRBJ1-5; D may be TRBD1 (6 bases). This CDR3 region has 13 residues. Deletions cut 0 bases from V and 5 bases from J, with 6 bases between. Germline CDR1 is SGHRS and CDR2 is YFSETQ. DNA of the CDR3: TGCGCCAGCAGCTTGGACAGGGATCAGCCCCAGCATTTT. This codes for CASSLDRDQPQHF.

This clonotype has a count of ten or more. This chain links TRBV7-8 with TRBJ2-1, with no clear D. The CDR3 consists of 16 residues. CDR1 and CDR2 from the germline V gene are SGHVS and FQNEAQ. V lost 5 bases to trimming and J lost 0 bases, with 14 bases between them. The CDR3 DNA follows: TGTGCCAGCAGCGCCGTCTTAATGAGCTCCTACAATGAGCAGTTCTTC. This gives the protein CASSAVLMSSYNEQFF.

This clonotype was picked up a small number of times. The chain employs TRBV20-1 and TRBJ1-5; 10 nucleotides align to TRBD1. The CDR3 consists of 15 residues. Germline trimming cut 2 bases from V and 4 bases from J; bases unmatched to any gene: 5. Germline values: CDR1 DFQATT, CDR2 SNEGSKA (reference sequence). The CDR3: CSARRPGQGNQPQHF. The CDR3, as DNA: TGCAGTGCTAGAAGGCCGGGACAGGGGAATCAGCCCCAGCATTTT.